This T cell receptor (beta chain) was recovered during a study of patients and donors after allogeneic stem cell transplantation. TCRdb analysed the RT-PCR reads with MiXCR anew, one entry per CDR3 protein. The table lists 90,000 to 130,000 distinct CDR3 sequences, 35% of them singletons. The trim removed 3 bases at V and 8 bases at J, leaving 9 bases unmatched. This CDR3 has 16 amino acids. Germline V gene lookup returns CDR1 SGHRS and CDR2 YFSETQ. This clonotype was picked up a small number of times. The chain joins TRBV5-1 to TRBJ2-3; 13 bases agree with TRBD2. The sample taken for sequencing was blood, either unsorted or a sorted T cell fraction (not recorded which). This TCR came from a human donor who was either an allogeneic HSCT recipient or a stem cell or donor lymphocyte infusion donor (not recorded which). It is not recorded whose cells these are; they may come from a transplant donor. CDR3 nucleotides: TGCGCCAGCAGCTATATAGGACTAGCGGGAGAGAGTACGCAGTATTTT. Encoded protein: CASSYIGLAGESTQYF. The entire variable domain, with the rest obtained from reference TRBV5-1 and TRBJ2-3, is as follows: KAGVTQTPRYLIKTRGQQVTLSCSPISGHRSVSWYQQTPGQGLQFLFEYFSETQRNKGNFPGRFSGRQFSNSRSEMNVSTLELGDSALYLCASSYIGLAGESTQYFGPGTRLTVL.